The 13 T cell receptor beta chains presented below share a single source sample, sequenced in a study of blood T cell repertoires in COVID-19. Generated by immunoSEQ multiplex PCR, the TCRdb table keeps only in-frame clones and is missing some. The sample carries 350,000 or so clones, about 88% recorded once. Sequencing was done on a sample of PBMCs or T cells enriched from blood (not recorded which). The origin of the receptors is a woman younger than 45 who had been exposed to COVID-19.

The chain combines TRBV13 with TRBJ1-6; D gene ambiguous. V lost 4 bases and J 7 bases, leaving 14 bases between the germline ends. The germline V gene encodes CDR1 PRHDT and CDR2 FYEKMQ (reference sequence). The CDR3 runs to 15 residues. The CDR3 DNA reads TGTGCCAGCAGCTCGCCCGGTGGGGAGAATTCACCCCTCCACTTT. It yields the protein CASSSPGGENSPLHF. Variable domain in full (rest from reference TRBV13 and TRBJ1-6): AAGVIQSPRHLIKEKRETATLKCYPIPRHDTVYWYQQGPGQDPQFLISFYEKMQSDKGSIPDRFSAQQFSDYHSELNMSSLELGDSALYFCASSSPGGENSPLHFGNGTRLTVT.

The chain uses TRBV29-1 and TRBJ2-2; D is uncertain. There are 13 residues in the CDR3. CDR1 is SQVTM and CDR2 is ANQGSEA in the germline V gene. V dropped 4 bases and J dropped 6 bases, with 12 bases sitting between them. CDR3: CSVGAGTPGELFF. The DNA of the CDR3 is TGCAGCGTTGGCGCAGGAACACCCGGGGAGCTGTTTTTT.

CDR3 region: CSGLIGGQGNIQYF. The DNA of the CDR3 is TGCAGCGGCCTCATAGGGGGACAGGGAAACATTCAGTACTTC. The V call is TRBV29-1, the J call TRBJ2-4; 9 bases match TRBD1. Germline V lookup: CDR1 SQVTM, CDR2 ANQGSEA. The junction had 10 bases not matched to a gene; V was cut back by 7 bases and J by 6 bases. The CDR3 has 14 amino acids.

This clone is a singleton in its sample. V and J are TRBV11-3 and TRBJ2-7; 7 bases are a match to TRBD1. Trimming took 5 bases from V and 3 from J; bases not matched to a gene: 7. This CDR3 has 14 residues. The germline CDR1 and CDR2 sequences are SGHNT and YENEEA. The CDR3 sequence: CASSPRDSNYEQYF. The CDR3, as DNA: TGTGCCAGCAGCCCCCGGGACAGCAACTACGAGCAGTACTTC.

The gene calls are TRBV19 and TRBJ2-7, with D maybe TRBD1 (5 bases). The germline V gene has CDR1 LNHDA and CDR2 SQIVND (reference sequence). The CDR3 covers 14 residues. V gave up 5 bases and J gave up 5 bases, with 16 bases separating them. CDR3 DNA: TGTGCCAGTAGTCCAGGGTGGGGTTTAGACGAGCAGTACTTC. It specifies CASSPGWGLDEQYF.

This clone was counted once. This chain connects TRBV5-1 to TRBJ2-7; a possible D gene is TRBD2 (6 bases). With 3 bases removed from V and 2 bases from J, the gap between germline ends came to 9 bases. Germline lookup yields CDR1 SGHRS and CDR2 YFSETQ. The CDR3 contains 13 residues. The CDR3 is CASSSEGPYEQYF. In DNA, the CDR3 is TGCGCCAGCAGCTCGGAGGGGCCCTACGAGCAGTACTTC.

The chain employs TRBV19 and TRBJ1-3, with a tentative D call TRBD1 (5 bases). Germline loops: CDR1 LNHDA, CDR2 SQIVND (reference sequence). With 7 bases removed from V and 0 bases from J, the gap between germline ends came to 13 bases. The CDR3 is made up of 15 amino acids. The CDR3 loop reads CASTLDKSSGNTIYF. CDR3 DNA: TGTGCCAGTACCTTGGACAAGAGCTCTGGAAACACCATATATTTT. Using reference TRBV19 and TRBJ1-3 for the parts outside the CDR3, the full variable domain is DGGITQSPKYLFRKEGQNVTLSCEQNLNHDAMYWYRQDPGQGLRLIYYSQIVNDFQKGDIAEGYSVSREKKESFPLTVTSAQKNPTAFYLCASTLDKSSGNTIYFGEGSWLTVV.

This clone was detected only once. V is TRBV30 and J is TRBJ2-1; 10 bases are a match to TRBD2. Germline V gene lookup returns CDR1 GTSNPN and CDR2 SVGIG (reference sequence). CDR3 size: 14 residues. V trimming: 5 bases; J trimming: 1 base; junction bases outside the gene matches: 2. The CDR3 nucleotides are TGTGCCTGGGATAGCGGGGGGTCCTACAATGAGCAGTTCTTC. Translating gives CAWDSGGSYNEQFF.

CDR3 DNA: TGTGCCAGCAGTGAAGCCGACAGGGGCCAGGGCTACACCTTC. Protein sequence: CASSEADRGQGYTF. The chain employs TRBV6-1 and TRBJ1-2; 8 bases agree with TRBD1. V was clipped by 0 bases and J by 8 bases; unmatched bases: 5. There are 14 residues in the CDR3. The germline CDR1 and CDR2 sequences are MNHNS and SASEGT.

The V and J genes are TRBV27 and TRBJ2-3; 7 nucleotides line up with TRBD1. The V gene end was trimmed by 1 base and the J gene end by 4 bases; junction bases not matched to a gene: 8. CDR1 is MNHEY, CDR2 SMNVEV, per germline (reference sequence). This CDR3 spans 16 amino acids. In nucleotides, the CDR3 is TGTGCCAGCAGTTTATACAGGGGAGTTCTCCCAGATACGCAGTATTTT. It translates to CASSLYRGVLPDTQYF.

V gene TRBV28 combines with J gene TRBJ2-1, with TRBD2 identical over 10 bases. After removal of 7 bases from V and 5 bases from J, the junction contained 2 bases not matched to a gene. Germline-derived CDR1 and CDR2 are MDHEN and SYDVKM. There are 13 residues in the CDR3. The CDR3 DNA follows: TGTGCCAGCATTCTAGCGGGAGACAATGAGCAGTTCTTC. Amino acids: CASILAGDNEQFF.

In its sample, this clone was seen a few times. This sequence joins TRBV27 and TRBJ2-1, with D tentatively TRBD2 (5 bases). Germline V lookup: CDR1 MNHEY, CDR2 SMNVEV (reference sequence). V was trimmed by 5 bases and J by 6 bases, leaving 17 bases between them. The CDR3 consists of 15 residues. In DNA form, the CDR3 reads TGTGCCAGCAGTATGAGACTAACCCTAGCCAATGAGCAGTTCTTC. Translated, it gives CASSMRLTLANEQFF.

The chain is built from TRBV6-5 and TRBJ1-2; D gene uncertain. Germline lookup yields CDR1 MNHEY and CDR2 SVGAGI. CDR3 length equals 12 residues. The ends were cut back, 3 bases at V and 13 bases at J, with 15 bases in the middle. Here the CDR3 reads CASSYIEYTRTF. DNA for the CDR3: TGTGCCAGCAGTTATATTGAGTATACTCGCACCTTC.